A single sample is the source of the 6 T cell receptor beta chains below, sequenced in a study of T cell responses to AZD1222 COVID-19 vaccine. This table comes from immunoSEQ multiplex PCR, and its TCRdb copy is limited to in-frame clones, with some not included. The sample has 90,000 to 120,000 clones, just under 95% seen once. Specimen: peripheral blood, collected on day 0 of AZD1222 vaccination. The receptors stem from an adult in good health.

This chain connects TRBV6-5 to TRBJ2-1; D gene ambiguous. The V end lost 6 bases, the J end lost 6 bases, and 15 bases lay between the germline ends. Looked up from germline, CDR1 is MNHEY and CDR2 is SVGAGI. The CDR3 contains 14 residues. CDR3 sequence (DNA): TGTGCCAGCAGCGCCTCTCGGTGGGGCAATGAGCAGTTCTTC. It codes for CASSASRWGNEQFF.

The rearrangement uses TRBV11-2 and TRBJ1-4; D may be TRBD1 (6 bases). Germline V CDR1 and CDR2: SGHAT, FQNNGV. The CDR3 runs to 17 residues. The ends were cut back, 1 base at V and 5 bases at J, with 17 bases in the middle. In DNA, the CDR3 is TGTGCCAGCAGCTTAGTCCGGGGCCGCCAGGGGAATGAAAAACTGTTTTTT. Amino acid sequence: CASSLVRGRQGNEKLFF.

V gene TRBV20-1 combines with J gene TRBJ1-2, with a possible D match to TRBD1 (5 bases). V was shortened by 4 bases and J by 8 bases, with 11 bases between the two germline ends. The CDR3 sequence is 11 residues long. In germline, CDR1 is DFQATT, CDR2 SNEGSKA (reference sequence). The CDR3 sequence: CSATRPGGYTF. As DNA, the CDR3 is TGCAGTGCTACCCGACCAGGGGGCTACACCTTC.

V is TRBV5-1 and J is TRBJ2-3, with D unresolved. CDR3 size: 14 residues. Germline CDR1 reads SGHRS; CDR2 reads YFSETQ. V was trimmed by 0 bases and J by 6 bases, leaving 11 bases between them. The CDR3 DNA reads TGCGCCAGCAGCTTGGCCCTTCAAGCGGATACGCAGTATTTT. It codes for CASSLALQADTQYF. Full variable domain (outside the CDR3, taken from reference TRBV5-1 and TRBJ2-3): KAGVTQTPRYLIKTRGQQVTLSCSPISGHRSVSWYQQTPGQGLQFLFEYFSETQRNKGNFPGRFSGRQFSNSRSEMNVSTLELGDSALYLCASSLALQADTQYFGPGTRLTVL.

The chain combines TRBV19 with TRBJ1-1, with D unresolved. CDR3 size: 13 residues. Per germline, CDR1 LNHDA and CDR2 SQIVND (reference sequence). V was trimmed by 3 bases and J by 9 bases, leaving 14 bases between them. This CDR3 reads CASSIWPAGQAFF. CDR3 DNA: TGTGCCAGTAGTATTTGGCCAGCCGGACAAGCTTTCTTT. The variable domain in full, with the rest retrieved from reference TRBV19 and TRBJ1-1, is DGGITQSPKYLFRKEGQNVTLSCEQNLNHDAMYWYRQDPGQGLRLIYYSQIVNDFQKGDIAEGYSVSREKKESFPLTVTSAQKNPTAFYLCASSIWPAGQAFFGQGTRLTVV.

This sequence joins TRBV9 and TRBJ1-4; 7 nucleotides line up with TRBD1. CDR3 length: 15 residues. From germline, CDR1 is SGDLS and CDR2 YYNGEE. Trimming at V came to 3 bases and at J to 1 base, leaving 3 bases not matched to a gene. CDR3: CASSGGTETNEKLFF. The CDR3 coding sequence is TGTGCCAGCAGCGGAGGGACAGAAACTAATGAAAAACTGTTTTTT.